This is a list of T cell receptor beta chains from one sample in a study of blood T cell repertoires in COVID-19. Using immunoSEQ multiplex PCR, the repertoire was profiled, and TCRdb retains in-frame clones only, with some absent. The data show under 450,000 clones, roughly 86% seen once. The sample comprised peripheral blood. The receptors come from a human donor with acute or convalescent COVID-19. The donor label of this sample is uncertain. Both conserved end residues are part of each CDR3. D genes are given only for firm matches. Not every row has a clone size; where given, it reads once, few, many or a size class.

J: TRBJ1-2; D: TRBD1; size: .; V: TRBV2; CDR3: CASSEGAWDSENYGYTF; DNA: TGTGCCAGCAGTGAAGGGGCTTGGGACAGTGAGAACTATGGCTACACCTTC
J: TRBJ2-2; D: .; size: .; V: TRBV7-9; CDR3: CASLSQVTGELFF; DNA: TGTGCCAGCCTTTCACAGGTGACCGGGGAGCTGTTTTTT
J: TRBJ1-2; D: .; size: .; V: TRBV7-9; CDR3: CASSSGTSYGYTF; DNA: TGTGCCAGCAGCTCCGGGACATCCTATGGCTACACCTTC
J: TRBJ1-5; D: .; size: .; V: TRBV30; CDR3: CAWSGGSNQPQHF; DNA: TGTGCCTGGAGTGGAGGAAGCAATCAGCCCCAGCATTTT
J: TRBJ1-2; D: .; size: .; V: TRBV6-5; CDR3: CASSYGDSFYGYTF; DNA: TGTGCCAGCAGTTACGGCGACAGCTTCTATGGCTACACCTTC
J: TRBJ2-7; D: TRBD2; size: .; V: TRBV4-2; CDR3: CASSQVMGTSGRINEQYF; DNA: TGTGCCAGCAGCCAAGTTATGGGAACTAGCGGGAGAATTAACGAGCAGTACTTC
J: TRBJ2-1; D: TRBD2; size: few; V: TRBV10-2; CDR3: CASSESGLAGGFHNEQFF; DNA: TGCGCCAGCAGTGAGTCAGGGCTAGCGGGAGGGTTCCACAATGAGCAGTTCTTC
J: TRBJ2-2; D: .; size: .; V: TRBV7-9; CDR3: CASSPVPLAGELFF; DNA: TGTGCCAGCAGCCCGGTGCCTCTCGCCGGGGAGCTGTTTTTT
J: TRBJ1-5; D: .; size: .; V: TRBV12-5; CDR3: CASGLSVGRYNQPQHF; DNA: TGTGCTAGTGGTTTGTCTGTCGGGAGATACAATCAGCCCCAGCATTTT
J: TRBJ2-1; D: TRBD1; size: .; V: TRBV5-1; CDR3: CASSPGTGYSNEQFF; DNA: TGCGCCAGCAGCCCCGGGACAGGGTACAGCAATGAGCAGTTCTTC
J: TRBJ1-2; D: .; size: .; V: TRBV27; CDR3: CASSPRQVLGLGYTF; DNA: TGTGCCAGCAGTCCTCGACAGGTTTTAGGTTTGGGCTACACCTTC
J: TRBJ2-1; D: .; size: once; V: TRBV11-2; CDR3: CASSLIWLASEQFF; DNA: TGTGCCAGCAGCTTAATATGGCTAGCTAGTGAGCAGTTCTTC
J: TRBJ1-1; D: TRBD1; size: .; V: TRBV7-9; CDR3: CASSANRGGRAFF; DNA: TGTGCCAGCAGCGCAAACAGGGGCGGAAGGGCTTTCTTT
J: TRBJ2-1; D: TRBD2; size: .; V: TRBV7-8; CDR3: CASSPGTSGAYNEQFF; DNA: TGTGCCAGCAGCCCTGGGACTAGCGGGGCCTACAATGAGCAGTTCTTC
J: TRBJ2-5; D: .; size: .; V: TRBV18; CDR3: CASSPFPEETQYF; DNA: TGTGCCAGCTCACCCTTTCCCGAAGAGACCCAGTACTTC
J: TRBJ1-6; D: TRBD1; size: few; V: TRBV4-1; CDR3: CASSQDRAGGDSYNSPLHF; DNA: TGCGCCAGCAGCCAAGATCGGGCAGGGGGCGACTCCTATAATTCACCCCTCCACTTT
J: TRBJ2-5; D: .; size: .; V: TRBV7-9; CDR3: CASSLERGGQYF; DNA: TGTGCCAGCAGCTTAGAGCGAGGAGGCCAGTACTTC
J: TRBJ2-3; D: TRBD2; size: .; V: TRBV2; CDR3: CASRLTLASSTDTQYF; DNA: TGTGCCAGCAGGCTAACACTAGCGTCCTCAACAGATACGCAGTATTTT
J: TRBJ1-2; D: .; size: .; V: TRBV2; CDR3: CASSEARQVGYGYTF; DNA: TGTGCCAGCAGTGAAGCAAGACAGGTTGGGTATGGCTACACCTTC
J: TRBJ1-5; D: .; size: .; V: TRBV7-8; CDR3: CASRRGGLFDQPQHF; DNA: TGTGCCAGCAGGCGGGGGGGTTTGTTTGATCAGCCCCAGCATTTT
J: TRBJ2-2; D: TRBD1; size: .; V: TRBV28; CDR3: CASSEPPGTGVPGELFF; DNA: TGTGCCAGCAGTGAACCCCCCGGGACAGGGGTTCCCGGGGAGCTGTTTTTT
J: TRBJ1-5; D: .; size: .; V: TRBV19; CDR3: CASRYGGPNQPQHF; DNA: TGTGCCAGCCGGTACGGGGGACCGAATCAGCCCCAGCATTTT
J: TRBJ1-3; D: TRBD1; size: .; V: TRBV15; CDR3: CATSRGDRGSGNTIYF; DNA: TGTGCCACCAGCAGAGGGGACAGGGGATCCGGAAACACCATATATTTT
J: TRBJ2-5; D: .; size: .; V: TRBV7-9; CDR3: CASSRRVGETQYF; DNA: TGTGCCAGCAGCCGCAGGGTCGGAGAGACCCAGTACTTC
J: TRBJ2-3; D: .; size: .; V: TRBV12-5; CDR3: CASAPVLTDTQYF; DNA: TGTGCTAGTGCCCCAGTGCTCACAGATACGCAGTATTTT
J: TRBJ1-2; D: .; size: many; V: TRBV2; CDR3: CASSESGAYGYTF; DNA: TGTGCCAGCAGTGAATCAGGGGCCTATGGCTACACCTTC
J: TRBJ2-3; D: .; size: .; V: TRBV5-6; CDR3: CASSPLPADTQYF; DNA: TGTGCCAGCAGCCCTCTGCCAGCAGATACGCAGTATTTT
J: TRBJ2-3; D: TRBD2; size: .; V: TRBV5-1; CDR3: CASSSQLAGGRNTQYF; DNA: TGCGCCAGCAGCTCGCAACTAGCGGGGGGGCGGAATACGCAGTATTTT
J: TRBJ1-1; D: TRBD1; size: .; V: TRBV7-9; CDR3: CASSTGTNTEAFF; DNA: TGTGCCAGCTCGACAGGGACGAACACTGAAGCTTTCTTT
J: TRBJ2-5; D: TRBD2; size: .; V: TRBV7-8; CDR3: CASSLRGLGAETQYF; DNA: TGTGCCAGCAGCTTAAGGGGACTAGGCGCGGAGACCCAGTACTTC
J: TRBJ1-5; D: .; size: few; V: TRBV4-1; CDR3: CASSRRFVAREDQPQHF; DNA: TGCGCCAGCAGCCGCAGGTTTGTGGCCAGGGAGGATCAGCCCCAGCATTTT
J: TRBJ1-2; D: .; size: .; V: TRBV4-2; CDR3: CASSQDRPQRGRGGYTF; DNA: TGTGCCAGCAGCCAAGATCGTCCACAGCGGGGGCGGGGAGGCTACACCTTC
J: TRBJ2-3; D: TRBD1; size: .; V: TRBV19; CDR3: CASEGASTDTQYF; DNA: TGTGCCAGCGAGGGGGCTAGCACAGATACGCAGTATTTT
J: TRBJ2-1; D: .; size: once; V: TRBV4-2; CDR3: CASSQDMTPEWEQFF; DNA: TGTGCCAGCAGCCAAGATATGACGCCGGAGTGGGAGCAGTTCTTC
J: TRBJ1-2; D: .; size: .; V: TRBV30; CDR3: CAWSVLRSPVNYGYTF; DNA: TGTGCCTGGAGTGTACTACGTTCACCAGTTAACTATGGCTACACCTTC
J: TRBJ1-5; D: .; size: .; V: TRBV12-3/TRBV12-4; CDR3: CASSFLGLQPQHF; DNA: TGTGCCAGCAGTTTCCTGGGCCTTCAGCCCCAGCATTTT
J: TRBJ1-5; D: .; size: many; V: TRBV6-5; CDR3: CASSLGRSNQPQHF; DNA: TGTGCCAGCTCTTTGGGGCGGAGCAATCAGCCCCAGCATTTT
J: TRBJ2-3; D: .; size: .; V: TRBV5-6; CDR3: CASSIADTQYF; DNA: TGTGCCAGTTCCATTGCGGATACGCAGTATTTT
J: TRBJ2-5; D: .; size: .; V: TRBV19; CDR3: CASSSRTHQETQYF; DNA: TGTGCCAGTAGTTCACGGACTCACCAAGAGACCCAGTACTTC
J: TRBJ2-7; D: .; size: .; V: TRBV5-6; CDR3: CASSPSRSYEQYF; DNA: TGTGCCAGCAGCCCTAGCAGATCCTACGAGCAGTACTTC
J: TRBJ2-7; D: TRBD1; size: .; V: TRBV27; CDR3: CATGQGNYEQYF; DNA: TGTGCCACCGGACAGGGTAACTACGAGCAGTACTTC
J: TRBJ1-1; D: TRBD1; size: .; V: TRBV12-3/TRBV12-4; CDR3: CASRGTGATEAFF; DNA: TGTGCCAGCAGAGGGACAGGGGCCACTGAAGCTTTCTTT
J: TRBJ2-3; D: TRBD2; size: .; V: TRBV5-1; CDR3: CASSLVAGGPPGTQYF; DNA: TGCGCCAGCAGCTTGGTGGCGGGGGGCCCACCGGGTACGCAGTATTTT
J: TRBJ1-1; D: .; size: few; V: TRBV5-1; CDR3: CASARGTMNTEAFF; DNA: TGCGCCAGCGCTAGGGGGACTATGAACACTGAAGCTTTCTTT
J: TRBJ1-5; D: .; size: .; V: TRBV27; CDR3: CASSFSYSKGKSDQPQHF; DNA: TGTGCCAGCAGTTTCAGTTACAGTAAGGGGAAGAGCGATCAGCCCCAGCATTTT